A selection of T cell receptor beta chains follows, all from one sample in a study of blood T cell repertoires in COVID-19. Profiled with immunoSEQ multiplex PCR; TCRdb holds only in-frame clones, not every one. The sample lists around 200,000 clones, around 88% occurring once. What was sequenced was PBMCs or T cells enriched from blood (not recorded which). The receptors derive from a man in his forties or fifties with acute COVID-19. Both conserved end residues are part of each CDR3. Fields, in order: V gene, CDR3 protein.

V gene: TRBV19; CDR3 protein: CASMSGLYNEQFF
V gene: TRBV27; CDR3 protein: CASSPSRSRTGGFEQYF
V gene: TRBV5-1; CDR3 protein: CASSAEGLSLWNEQFF
V gene: TRBV7-6; CDR3 protein: CASSSSGIEQFF
V gene: TRBV2; CDR3 protein: CASSDRDRDEKLFF
V gene: TRBV28; CDR3 protein: CASRTGTGETGELFF
V gene: TRBV7-9; CDR3 protein: CASRLNGGNTEAFF
V gene: TRBV24-1; CDR3 protein: CATSDERKNTGELFF
V gene: TRBV4-1; CDR3 protein: CASSQILEKFF
V gene: TRBV27; CDR3 protein: CASRRDGQAYEQYF
V gene: TRBV9; CDR3 protein: CASSVSDRAAYEQYF
V gene: TRBV6-2/TRBV6-3; CDR3 protein: CASSYSNAGVYGYTF
V gene: TRBV5-5; CDR3 protein: CASSPGGLGAGNEQYF
V gene: TRBV27; CDR3 protein: CASCDGRAFYEQFF
V gene: TRBV5-6; CDR3 protein: CASSLSGRTDTQYF
V gene: TRBV28; CDR3 protein: CASSGGAQDNSPLHF
V gene: TRBV6-5; CDR3 protein: CASSYGLPGNYEQYF
V gene: TRBV7-9; CDR3 protein: CASSPTAGVPETQYF
V gene: TRBV5-1; CDR3 protein: CASSLDRGMNTEAFF
V gene: TRBV5-1; CDR3 protein: CASSLLGADTEAFF
V gene: TRBV7-3; CDR3 protein: CASSHPQAFGGELFF
V gene: TRBV27; CDR3 protein: CASRSGTSGRFNEQFF
V gene: TRBV7-2; CDR3 protein: CASSWFTPSTDTQYF
V gene: TRBV5-1; CDR3 protein: CASSLQDYDTEAFF
V gene: TRBV29-1; CDR3 protein: CSSRVGLAGHNEQFF
V gene: TRBV7-9; CDR3 protein: CASSHAQGSYGYTF
V gene: TRBV4-1; CDR3 protein: CASMKRASGRAGDNEQFF
V gene: TRBV29-1; CDR3 protein: CSVSPGTGELFF
V gene: TRBV12-3/TRBV12-4; CDR3 protein: CASGQGARGYTF
V gene: TRBV9; CDR3 protein: CASSAAPGGSDTGELFF
V gene: TRBV5-6; CDR3 protein: CASSLFVYLLPFF
V gene: TRBV3-1/TRBV3-2; CDR3 protein: CASSQGPNIQYF
V gene: TRBV7-9; CDR3 protein: CASSVGVEEQFF
V gene: TRBV19; CDR3 protein: CASSIGQLHRNTEAFF
V gene: TRBV6-5; CDR3 protein: CASTQKSVRADTQYF
V gene: TRBV3-1/TRBV3-2; CDR3 protein: CASSHLPDSRTYGYTF
V gene: TRBV10-3; CDR3 protein: CAISDMDRDTEAFF
V gene: TRBV9; CDR3 protein: CASSSQQGSSDTQYF
V gene: TRBV30; CDR3 protein: CAWGPGLHQPEQYF
V gene: TRBV24-1; CDR3 protein: CATSDPRDRVNEQFF
V gene: TRBV4-1; CDR3 protein: CASSPRGSGREVEQFF
V gene: TRBV7-7; CDR3 protein: CASSARDRGHYGYTF